What follows describes a single TCR beta chain. Its cognate antigen is unknown. Primers for the PCR totalled 60 Vbeta and 13 Jbeta. Generated by immunoSEQ multiplex PCR, the TCRdb table keeps only in-frame clones and is missing some. The sample lists about 81,000 clones, about nine tenths occurring once. The data were obtained in a study of cytomegalovirus exposure and HLA in healthy donors. Points from the study as a whole: A later analysis showed HLA-associated TCR beta chains outstripping equally common others in clonal expansion. It was approximately 170 TCR beta chains that were listed as cytomegalovirus-associated.

This clonotype was sampled from a man in his late teens or twenties in good health and CMV-seronegative. The material sequenced was PBMCs.

DNA of the CDR3: TGTGCCAGCAGCGAGGACAGGGACTATGGCTACACCTTC. Its protein is CASSEDRDYGYTF. The chain couples TRBV7-2 to TRBJ1-2; 8 bases match TRBD1. The CDR3 runs 13 residues. With 5 bases clipped from V and 3 bases from J, the junction kept 2 bases outside the gene matches. CDR1 SGHTA and CDR2 FQGNSA come from the germline V gene.